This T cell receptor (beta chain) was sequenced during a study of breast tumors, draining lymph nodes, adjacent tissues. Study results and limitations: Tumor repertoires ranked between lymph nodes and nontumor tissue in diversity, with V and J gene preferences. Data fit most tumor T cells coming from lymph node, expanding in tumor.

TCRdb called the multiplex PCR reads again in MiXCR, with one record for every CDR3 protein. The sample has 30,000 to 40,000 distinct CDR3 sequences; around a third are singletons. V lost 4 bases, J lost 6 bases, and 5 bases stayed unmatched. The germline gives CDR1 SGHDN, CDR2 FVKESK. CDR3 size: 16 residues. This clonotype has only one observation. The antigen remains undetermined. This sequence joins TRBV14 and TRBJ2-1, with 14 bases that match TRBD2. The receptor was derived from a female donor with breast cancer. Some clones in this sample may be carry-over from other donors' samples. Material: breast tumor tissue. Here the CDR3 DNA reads TGTGCCAGCAGCCTCGGGACTAGCGGGAGCTCCAATGAGCAGTTCTTC. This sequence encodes CASSLGTSGSSNEQFF.